This T cell receptor (beta chain) comes out of a study of vaccination effects on CD4 cells after COVID-19 (dated by TCRdb to between 2021 and 2022). Context from the whole study: Post-vaccine samples across the study were collected a median of 72 days after the second dose, with a range of 14 to 241. In both COVID-19 convalescent patients and infection-naive vaccine recipients, the study compared SARS-CoV-2 spike-specific CD4+ TCR repertoires from before mRNA vaccination with those from after it. A total of over nine COVID-19 convalescent patients and several SARS-CoV-2-naive healthy vaccine recipients were included in the full study. The Oncomine TCR Beta short-read assay on an Illumina iSeq 100 was used to sequence cultures from other donors in the study.

The ViraFEST assay stimulated PBMC with viral peptide pools and then used TCR sequencing to identify antigen-specific CD4+ T cell clonotypes by expansion. After about 10 days of culture, CD4+ T cells were isolated with the EasySep CD4+ T cell isolation kit. Each participant got two doses of an mRNA SARS-CoV-2 vaccine, either BNT162b2 or mRNA-1273. Healthy vaccine recipients had no prior SARS-CoV-2 infection, confirmed by negative nucleocapsid antibodies before and after vaccination. Each well held 1.5 million to 2 million PBMC cultured in IMDM containing approximately 5.3% human AB serum, 9.5 to 10 IU/ml IL-2 and gentamicin, along with 8 to 10 ug/ml peptides. On days 3 and 7, half of the culture medium was replaced with fresh IL-2-containing medium. Each peptide stimulation condition was cultured in triplicate wells unless otherwise noted. PBMC were separated from whole blood using Ficoll-Paque Plus gradient centrifugation and were then either cryopreserved at -140C or used fresh. Overlapping peptide pools spanned the spike proteins of SARS-CoV-2 and the common cold coronaviruses HCoV-NL63, HCoV-OC43 and HCoV-229E. The QIAamp micro DNA kit was used to extract genomic DNA from the cultured CD4+ T cells.

Including the terminal cysteine and phenylalanine, the CDR3 comprises 12 residues. Just CDR3 DNA is preserved here, 36 bases in frame from base 1. Based on the germline V gene (reference sequence), the CDR1 and CDR2 sequences are LNHDA and SQIVND. V loses 6 bases at its end and J loses 8 bases; junction bases beyond the gene matches: 3. Receptors were amplified or captured by the immunoSEQ multiplex PCR assay. DNA from the cultured and isolated CD4+ T cells underwent TCR beta CDR3 sequencing. Turning to the authors' computational methods: Non-productive TCR sequences were discarded, and reads were trimmed to the CDR3 region, with only CDR3s of 7 or more amino acids retained. Antigen-specific clonotypes were identified using the MANAFEST web app by comparison of expansion in peptide wells against reference cultures. To be called positive, a clone needed expansion at FDR<0.05 compared with the reference and with all other wells, an odds ratio greater than 5, and a frequency greater than 0.1% in two replicate wells. Clonotypes significantly expanded in SARS-CoV-2 spike wells and in at least one common cold coronavirus spike condition were defined as cross-reactive. CDR3 similarity was assessed by Levenshtein distance with the stringdist R package, and unrooted trees were built with ape in R 3.6.1. The table comes from immuneACCESS by way of TCRdb, which keeps in-frame sequences with V and J called. Part of the clones is missing from these tables; in studies checked, under half for an unresolved V gene and the rest for unknown reasons. V, J and clone size are taken as reported in that table, and D and trimming were inferred from the DNA itself. The sample yields approximately 70,000 clones; about 80% were counted once. The top ten hold around 0.95% of the sample.

What the research found in general, with its limitations: The study was limited by a small number of convalescent patients, and early post-infection timepoints were lacking. Among healthy vaccine recipients, nearly all vaccine-induced clones were SARS-CoV-2 mono-reactive, and just 1 of 255 was cross-reactive with common cold coronaviruses. At late post-vaccination timepoints, both infection-induced and vaccine-induced clones showed marked clonal contraction, consistent with waning T cell responses.

As concerns this clone: Its antigen is still unknown. Base qualities are missing; no much larger clone stands one base away.

The TCR comes from a human donor who received a COVID-19 vaccine. This specimen was CD4+ T cells from PBMCs cultured with HCoV-OC43 spike peptides, taken after COVID-19 vaccination. The sample's cell subset or site label is to be understood as: HCoV-OC43 spike overlapping peptide pool stimulation. The receptor chain draws on TRBV19 and TRBJ1-4, and 7 bases in between align with TRBD1. The CDR3 loop reads CASSRDSEKLFF. Here is the DNA: TGTGCCAGTAGCCGGGACAGCGAAAAACTGTTTTTT. The variable domain in full, with residues beyond the CDR3 obtained from the reference TRBV19 and TRBJ1-4 genes, is DGGITQSPKYLFRKEGQNVTLSCEQNLNHDAMYWYRQDPGQGLRLIYYSQIVNDFQKGDIAEGYSVSREKKESFPLTVTSAQKNPTAFYLCASSRDSEKLFFGSGTQLSVL.